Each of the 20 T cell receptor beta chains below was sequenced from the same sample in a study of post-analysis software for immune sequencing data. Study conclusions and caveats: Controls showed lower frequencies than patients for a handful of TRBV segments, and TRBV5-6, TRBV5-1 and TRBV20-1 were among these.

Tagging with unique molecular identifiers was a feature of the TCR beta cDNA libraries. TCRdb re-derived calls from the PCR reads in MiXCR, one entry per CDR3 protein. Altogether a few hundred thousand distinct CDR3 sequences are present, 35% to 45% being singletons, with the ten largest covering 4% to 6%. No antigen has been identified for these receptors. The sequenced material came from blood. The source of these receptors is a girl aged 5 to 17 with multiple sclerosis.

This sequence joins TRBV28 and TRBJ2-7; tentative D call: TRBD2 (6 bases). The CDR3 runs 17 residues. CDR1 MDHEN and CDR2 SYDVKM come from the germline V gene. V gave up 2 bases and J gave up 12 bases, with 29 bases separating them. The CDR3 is CASSLIVAGFNKNIRYF. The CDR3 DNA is TGTGCCAGCAGTTTAATTGTCGCGGGGTTCAACAAAAACATTCGGTACTTC.

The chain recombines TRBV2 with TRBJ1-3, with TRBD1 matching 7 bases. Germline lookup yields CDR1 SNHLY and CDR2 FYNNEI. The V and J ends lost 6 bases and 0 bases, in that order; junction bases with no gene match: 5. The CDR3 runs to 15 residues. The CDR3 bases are TGTGCCAGCAGCCGTGGACAGGTCTCTGGAAACACCATATATTTT. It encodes CASSRGQVSGNTIYF.

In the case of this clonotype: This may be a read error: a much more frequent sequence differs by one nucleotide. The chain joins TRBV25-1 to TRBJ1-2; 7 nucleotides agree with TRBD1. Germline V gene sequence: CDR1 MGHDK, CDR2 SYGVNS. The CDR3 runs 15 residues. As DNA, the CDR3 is TGTGCCGGCAGTACCCAGGCGAGGGGGCTTGATGGCTACACCTTC. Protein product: CAGSTQARGLDGYTF.

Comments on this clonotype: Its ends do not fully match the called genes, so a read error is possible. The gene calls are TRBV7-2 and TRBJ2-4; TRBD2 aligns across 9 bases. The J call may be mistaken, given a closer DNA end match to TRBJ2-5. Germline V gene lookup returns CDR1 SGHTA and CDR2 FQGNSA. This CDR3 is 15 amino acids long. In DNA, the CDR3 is TGTGCCAACAGCGGGGGGAGCGGGGCGAAGACGACCCAGTACTTC. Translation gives CANSGGSGAKTTQYF.

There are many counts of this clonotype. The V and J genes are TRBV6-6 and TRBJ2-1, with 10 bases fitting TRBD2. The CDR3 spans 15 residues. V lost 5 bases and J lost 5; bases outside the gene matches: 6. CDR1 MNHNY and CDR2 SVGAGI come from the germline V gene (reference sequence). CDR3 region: CASSPLAGVNNEQFF. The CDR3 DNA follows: TGTGCCAGCAGTCCCCTAGCGGGAGTTAACAATGAGCAGTTCTTC.

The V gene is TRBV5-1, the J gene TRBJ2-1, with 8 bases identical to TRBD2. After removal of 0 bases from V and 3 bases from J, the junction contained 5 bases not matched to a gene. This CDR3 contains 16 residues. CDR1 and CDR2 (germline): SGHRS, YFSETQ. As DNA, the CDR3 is TGCGCCAGCAGCTTGGGTGGGACTAGTAACTACAATGAGCAGTTCTTC. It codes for CASSLGGTSNYNEQFF.

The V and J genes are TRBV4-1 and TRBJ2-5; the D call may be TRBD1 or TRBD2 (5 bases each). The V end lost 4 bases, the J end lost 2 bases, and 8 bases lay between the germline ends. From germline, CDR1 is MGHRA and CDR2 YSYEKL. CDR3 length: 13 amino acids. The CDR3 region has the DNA TGCGCCAGCAGCCCCGAGGGGCAAGAGACCCAGTACTTC. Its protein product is CASSPEGQETQYF.

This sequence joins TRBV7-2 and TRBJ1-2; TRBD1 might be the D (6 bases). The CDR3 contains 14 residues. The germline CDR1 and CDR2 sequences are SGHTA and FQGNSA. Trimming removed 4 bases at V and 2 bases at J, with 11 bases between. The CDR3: CASSYLGGNYGYTF. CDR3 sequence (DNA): TGTGCCAGCAGCTACCTAGGGGGAAACTATGGCTACACCTTC.

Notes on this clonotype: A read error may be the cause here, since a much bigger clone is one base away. The CDR3 sequence: CSARPAGRRDTQYF. The CDR3 nucleotides read TGCAGTGCTAGACCAGCGGGACGGAGGGATACGCAGTATTTT. The chain employs TRBV20-1 and TRBJ2-3, with 7 bases identical to TRBD2. Per the germline V gene, CDR1 is DFQATT and CDR2 is SNEGSKA (reference sequence). The junction had 8 bases not matched to a gene; V was cut back by 2 bases and J by 6 bases. The CDR3 is 14 residues long.

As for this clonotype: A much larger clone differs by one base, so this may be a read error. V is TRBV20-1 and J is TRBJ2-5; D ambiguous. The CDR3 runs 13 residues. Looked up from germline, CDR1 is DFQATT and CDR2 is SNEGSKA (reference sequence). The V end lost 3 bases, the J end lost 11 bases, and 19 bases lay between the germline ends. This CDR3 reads CSASLTSRNEQYF. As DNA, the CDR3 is TGCAGTGCTAGTTTGACCTCTCGGAATGAGCAGTACTTC.

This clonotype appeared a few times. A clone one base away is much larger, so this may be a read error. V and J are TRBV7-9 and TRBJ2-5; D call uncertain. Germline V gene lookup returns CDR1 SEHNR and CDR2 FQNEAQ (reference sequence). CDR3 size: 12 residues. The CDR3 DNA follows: TGTGCCTGCAGGCCTTGGCGAGAGACCCAGTACTTC. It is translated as CACRPWRETQYF. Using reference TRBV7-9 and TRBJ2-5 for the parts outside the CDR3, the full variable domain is DTGVSQNPRHKITKRGQNVTFRCDPISEHNRLYWYRQTLGQGPEFLTYFQNEAQLEKSRLLSDRFSAERPKGSFSTLEIQRTEQGDSAMYLCACRPWRETQYFGPGTRLLVL.

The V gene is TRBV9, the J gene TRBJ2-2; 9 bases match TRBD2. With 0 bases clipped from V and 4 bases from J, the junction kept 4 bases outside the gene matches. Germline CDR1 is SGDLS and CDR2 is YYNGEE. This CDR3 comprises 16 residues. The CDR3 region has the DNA TGTGCCAGCAGCGTAGTTAGCGGGGGTAGCACCGGGGAGCTGTTTTTT. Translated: CASSVVSGGSTGELFF.

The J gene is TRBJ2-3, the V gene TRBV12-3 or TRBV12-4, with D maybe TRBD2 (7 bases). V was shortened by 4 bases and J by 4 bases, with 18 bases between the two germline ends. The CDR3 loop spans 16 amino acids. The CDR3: CASSSRGATSADTQYF. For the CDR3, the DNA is TGTGCCAGCAGTTCCCGGGGGGCTACCAGCGCAGATACGCAGTATTTT.

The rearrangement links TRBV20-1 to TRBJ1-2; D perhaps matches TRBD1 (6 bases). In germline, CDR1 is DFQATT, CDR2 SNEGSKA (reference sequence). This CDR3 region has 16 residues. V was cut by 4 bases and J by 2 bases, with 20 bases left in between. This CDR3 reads CSATRPSQGYNYGYTF. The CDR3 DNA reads TGCAGTGCTACCCGTCCCTCCCAGGGGTACAACTATGGCTACACCTTC.

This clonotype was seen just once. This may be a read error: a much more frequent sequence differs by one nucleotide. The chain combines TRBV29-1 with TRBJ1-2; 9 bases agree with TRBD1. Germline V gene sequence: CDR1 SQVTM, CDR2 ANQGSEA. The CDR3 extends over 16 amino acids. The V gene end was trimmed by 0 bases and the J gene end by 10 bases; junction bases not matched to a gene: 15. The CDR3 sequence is CSVEDASADRGHDYTF. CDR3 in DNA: TGCAGCGTTGAAGATGCTTCGGCGGACAGGGGCCATGACTACACCTTC.

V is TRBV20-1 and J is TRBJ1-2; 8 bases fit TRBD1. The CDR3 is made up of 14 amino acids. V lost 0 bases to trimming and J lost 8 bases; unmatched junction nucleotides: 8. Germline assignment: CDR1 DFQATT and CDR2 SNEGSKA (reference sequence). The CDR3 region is CSARDPGQATGYTF. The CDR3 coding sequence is TGCAGTGCTAGAGACCCGGGACAGGCGACGGGCTACACCTTC.

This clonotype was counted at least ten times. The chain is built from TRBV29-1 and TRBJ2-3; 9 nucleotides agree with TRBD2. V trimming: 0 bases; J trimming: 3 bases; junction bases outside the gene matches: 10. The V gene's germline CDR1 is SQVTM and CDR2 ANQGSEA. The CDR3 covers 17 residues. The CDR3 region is CSVEEGIAGAKTDTQYF. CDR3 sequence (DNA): TGCAGCGTTGAAGAGGGAATAGCGGGAGCAAAGACAGATACGCAGTATTTT.

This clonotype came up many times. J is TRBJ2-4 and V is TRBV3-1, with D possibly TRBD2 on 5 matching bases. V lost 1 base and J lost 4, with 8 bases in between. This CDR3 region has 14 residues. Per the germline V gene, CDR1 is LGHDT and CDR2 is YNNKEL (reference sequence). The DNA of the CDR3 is TGTGCCAGCAGCCAAGGGCGCGGGAAAAACATTCAGTACTTC. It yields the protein CASSQGRGKNIQYF.

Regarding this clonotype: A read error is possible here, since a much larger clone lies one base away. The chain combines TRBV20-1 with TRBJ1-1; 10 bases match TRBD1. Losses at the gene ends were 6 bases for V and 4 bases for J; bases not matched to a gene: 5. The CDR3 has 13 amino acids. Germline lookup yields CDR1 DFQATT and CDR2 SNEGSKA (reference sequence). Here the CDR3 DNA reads TGCAGTGCATGCCGGGACAGGGGCACTGAAGCTTTCTTT. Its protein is CSACRDRGTEAFF.

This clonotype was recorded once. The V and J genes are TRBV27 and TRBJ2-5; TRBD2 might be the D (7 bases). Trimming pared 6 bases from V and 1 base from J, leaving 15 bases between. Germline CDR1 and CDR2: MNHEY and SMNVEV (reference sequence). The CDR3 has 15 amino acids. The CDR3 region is CASRSAGAAQETQYF. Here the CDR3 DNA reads TGTGCCAGCAGATCCGCGGGGGCAGCCCAAGAGACCCAGTACTTC.